These T cell receptor beta chains were read from a single sample in a study of shared clonotypes between healthy human individuals. Assay: immunoSEQ multiplex PCR; the TCRdb copy retains only in-frame clones and omits some. Here the sample spans some 500,000 clones, approximately 95% being singletons. The sample comprised naive CD4+ T cells sorted from blood. These receptor sequences come from a woman aged 25 to 39 in good health. Both conserved end residues are part of each CDR3. D genes are given only for firm matches. Clone size is given for some rows only: seen once, a few or many times, or a class if the clone is expanded.

CDR3aa: CASSPFRGLGDTQYF; CDR3nt: TGTGCCAGCAGTCCATTCCGGGGTCTTGGGGATACGCAGTATTTT; j_gene: TRBJ2-3; v_gene: TRBV28; d_gene: NA; abundance: NA
CDR3aa: CASSEATDLYEQYF; CDR3nt: TGTGCCAGCAGTGAGGCGACAGACCTGTACGAGCAGTACTTC; j_gene: TRBJ2-7; v_gene: TRBV6-1; d_gene: NA; abundance: NA
CDR3aa: CASSLVTQQGNEQFF; CDR3nt: TGTGCCAGCAGCTTAGTAACCCAACAGGGAAATGAGCAGTTCTTC; j_gene: TRBJ2-1; v_gene: TRBV11-2; d_gene: NA; abundance: NA
CDR3aa: CAWSVPYTGELFF; CDR3nt: TGTGCCTGGAGTGTACCTTACACCGGGGAGCTGTTTTTT; j_gene: TRBJ2-2; v_gene: TRBV30; d_gene: NA; abundance: NA
CDR3aa: CASSLFPANYGYTF; CDR3nt: TGTGCCAGCAGTTTGTTTCCAGCTAACTATGGCTACACCTTC; j_gene: TRBJ1-2; v_gene: TRBV27; d_gene: NA; abundance: few
CDR3aa: CASSLRDTEAFF; CDR3nt: TGTGCCAGCAGTTTAAGGGATACTGAAGCTTTCTTT; j_gene: TRBJ1-1; v_gene: TRBV27; d_gene: NA; abundance: NA
CDR3aa: CASSQDWGGLKDQPQHF; CDR3nt: TGTGCCAGCAGCCAAGATTGGGGGGGGTTGAAGGATCAGCCCCAGCATTTT; j_gene: TRBJ1-5; v_gene: TRBV4-2; d_gene: NA; abundance: NA
CDR3aa: CASSAQRRALYGYTF; CDR3nt: TGTGCCAGCAGCGCCCAACGTAGGGCCCTCTATGGCTACACCTTC; j_gene: TRBJ1-2; v_gene: TRBV9; d_gene: NA; abundance: NA
CDR3aa: CASSLDTGPNTGELLF; CDR3nt: TGCGCCAGCAGCTTGGATACAGGGCCTAACACCGGGGAGCTGCTTTTT; j_gene: TRBJ2-2; v_gene: TRBV5-1; d_gene: NA; abundance: NA
CDR3aa: CAINARDSGELFF; CDR3nt: TGTGCCATCAATGCCAGGGACTCCGGGGAGCTGTTTTTT; j_gene: TRBJ2-2; v_gene: TRBV10-3; d_gene: NA; abundance: NA
CDR3aa: CASSYDLYYNEQFF; CDR3nt: TGTGCCAGCAGTTACGATCTCTACTACAATGAGCAGTTCTTC; j_gene: TRBJ2-1; v_gene: TRBV6-5; d_gene: NA; abundance: NA
CDR3aa: CASGTFGEQYF; CDR3nt: TGTGCCTCTGGGACCTTTGGGGAGCAGTACTTC; j_gene: TRBJ2-7; v_gene: TRBV19; d_gene: NA; abundance: NA
CDR3aa: CASSFGETSGIYEQYF; CDR3nt: TGTGCCAGCAGCTTCGGGGAGACTAGCGGGATCTACGAGCAGTACTTC; j_gene: TRBJ2-7; v_gene: TRBV5-4; d_gene: TRBD2; abundance: NA
CDR3aa: CASSYQDGTNTGELFF; CDR3nt: TGTGCCAGCAGTTACCAAGACGGCACCAACACCGGGGAGCTGTTTTTT; j_gene: TRBJ2-2; v_gene: TRBV6-5; d_gene: NA; abundance: NA
CDR3aa: CASSGRDFDHQPQHF; CDR3nt: TGTGCCAGCAGCGGCCGGGACTTCGATCATCAGCCCCAGCATTTT; j_gene: TRBJ1-5; v_gene: TRBV21-1; d_gene: NA; abundance: NA
CDR3aa: CASSLLADEQFF; CDR3nt: TGCGCCAGCAGCTTGCTAGCGGACGAGCAGTTCTTC; j_gene: TRBJ2-1; v_gene: TRBV5-1; d_gene: TRBD2; abundance: NA
CDR3aa: CASSQAFGLAGAYNEQFF; CDR3nt: TGCGCCAGCAGCCAAGCTTTCGGACTAGCGGGAGCTTACAATGAGCAGTTCTTC; j_gene: TRBJ2-1; v_gene: TRBV4-1; d_gene: TRBD2; abundance: NA
CDR3aa: CASSSQGGGPNEQYF; CDR3nt: TGTGCCAGCAGCTCCCAGGGGGGAGGGCCTAACGAGCAGTACTTC; j_gene: TRBJ2-7; v_gene: TRBV7-2; d_gene: NA; abundance: NA
CDR3aa: CASSTLQGANYGYTF; CDR3nt: TGTGCCAGCAGCACCCTACAGGGGGCGAACTATGGCTACACCTTC; j_gene: TRBJ1-2; v_gene: TRBV9; d_gene: TRBD1; abundance: NA
CDR3aa: CSARREETQYF; CDR3nt: TGCAGTGCTAGACGGGAGGAGACCCAGTACTTC; j_gene: TRBJ2-5; v_gene: TRBV20-1; d_gene: NA; abundance: NA
CDR3aa: CASSYGLEPNTGELFF; CDR3nt: TGCGCCAGCAGCTACGGACTAGAGCCTAACACCGGGGAGCTGTTTTTT; j_gene: TRBJ2-2; v_gene: TRBV5-1; d_gene: TRBD2; abundance: NA
CDR3aa: CASTTAGTTYEQYF; CDR3nt: TGTGCCAGCACCACAGCGGGGACTACCTACGAGCAGTACTTC; j_gene: TRBJ2-7; v_gene: TRBV2; d_gene: TRBD2; abundance: NA
CDR3aa: CASSPRGASGSSYEQYF; CDR3nt: TGTGCCAGCAGCCCCCGGGGGGCTAGCGGGAGCTCCTACGAGCAGTACTTC; j_gene: TRBJ2-7; v_gene: TRBV7-9; d_gene: TRBD2; abundance: NA
CDR3aa: CASSLNRGQGYTF; CDR3nt: TGCGCCAGCAGCCTTAACAGGGGGCAAGGCTACACCTTC; j_gene: TRBJ1-2; v_gene: TRBV4-1; d_gene: TRBD1; abundance: NA
CDR3aa: CASSPGDSKDSYEQYF; CDR3nt: TGTGCCAGCAGCCCTGGGGACTCCAAGGACTCGTACGAGCAGTACTTC; j_gene: TRBJ2-7; v_gene: TRBV28; d_gene: NA; abundance: NA
CDR3aa: CASSLGTGSSGANVLTF; CDR3nt: TGTGCCAGCTCACTGGGGACAGGGAGCTCTGGGGCCAACGTCCTGACTTTC; j_gene: TRBJ2-6; v_gene: TRBV18; d_gene: TRBD1; abundance: NA
CDR3aa: CASSWGPPGTDTQYF; CDR3nt: TGTGCCAGCAGCTGGGGACCTCCTGGCACAGATACGCAGTATTTT; j_gene: TRBJ2-3; v_gene: TRBV5-4; d_gene: NA; abundance: NA
CDR3aa: CASSLTLAGGPIPDTQYF; CDR3nt: TGCGCCAGCAGCTTAACCCTAGCGGGAGGGCCAATCCCAGATACGCAGTATTTT; j_gene: TRBJ2-3; v_gene: TRBV5-1; d_gene: TRBD2; abundance: NA
CDR3aa: CASSLALAGEETQYF; CDR3nt: TGTGCCAGCAGCTTGGCCCTAGCGGGAGAAGAGACCCAGTACTTC; j_gene: TRBJ2-5; v_gene: TRBV5-4; d_gene: TRBD2; abundance: NA
CDR3aa: CASSERRNGYTF; CDR3nt: TGTGCCAGCAGTGAACGAAGGAATGGCTACACCTTC; j_gene: TRBJ1-2; v_gene: TRBV28; d_gene: NA; abundance: NA
CDR3aa: CASSLGSDEQFF; CDR3nt: TGCGCCAGCAGCTTGGGCTCCGATGAGCAGTTCTTC; j_gene: TRBJ2-1; v_gene: TRBV5-1; d_gene: NA; abundance: NA
CDR3aa: CASSTTVGNQPQHF; CDR3nt: TGTGCCAGCAGCACGACCGTAGGAAATCAGCCCCAGCATTTT; j_gene: TRBJ1-5; v_gene: TRBV7-9; d_gene: NA; abundance: NA
CDR3aa: CASSVAGTEGQETQYF; CDR3nt: TGTGCCAGCAGCGTAGCTGGGACAGAGGGTCAAGAGACCCAGTACTTC; j_gene: TRBJ2-5; v_gene: TRBV9; d_gene: TRBD1; abundance: NA
CDR3aa: CALHRVHGYTF; CDR3nt: TGTGCCTTACACAGGGTTCATGGCTACACCTTC; j_gene: TRBJ1-2; v_gene: TRBV30; d_gene: NA; abundance: few
CDR3aa: CASSVGVGAGNTIYF; CDR3nt: TGTGCCAGCAGCGTAGGAGTAGGGGCTGGAAACACCATATATTTT; j_gene: TRBJ1-3; v_gene: TRBV9; d_gene: NA; abundance: NA
CDR3aa: CASSWGTSGSSEQYF; CDR3nt: TGTGCCAGCAGTTGGGGGACTAGCGGGAGCAGCGAGCAGTACTTC; j_gene: TRBJ2-7; v_gene: TRBV27; d_gene: TRBD2; abundance: NA
CDR3aa: CASSPRGRAVFYEQYF; CDR3nt: TGTGCCAGCTCACCACGGGGGAGGGCCGTTTTTTACGAGCAGTACTTC; j_gene: TRBJ2-7; v_gene: TRBV18; d_gene: TRBD2; abundance: NA
CDR3aa: CASSLGKPGQGETQYF; CDR3nt: TGTGCCAGCAGCCTAGGGAAACCGGGACAGGGGGAGACCCAGTACTTC; j_gene: TRBJ2-5; v_gene: TRBV11-3; d_gene: TRBD1; abundance: NA
CDR3aa: CASSETRRNQYEQYF; CDR3nt: TGTGCCAGCAGTGAAACTCGCCGGAATCAGTACGAGCAGTACTTC; j_gene: TRBJ2-7; v_gene: TRBV6-1; d_gene: NA; abundance: NA
CDR3aa: CASSKQKSQETQYF; CDR3nt: TGTGCCAGCAGTAAACAGAAATCCCAAGAGACCCAGTACTTC; j_gene: TRBJ2-5; v_gene: TRBV2; d_gene: NA; abundance: NA
CDR3aa: CASSRTSGRNNEQFF; CDR3nt: TGCGCCAGCAGCCGGACTAGCGGGAGGAACAATGAGCAGTTCTTC; j_gene: TRBJ2-1; v_gene: TRBV4-1; d_gene: TRBD2; abundance: NA